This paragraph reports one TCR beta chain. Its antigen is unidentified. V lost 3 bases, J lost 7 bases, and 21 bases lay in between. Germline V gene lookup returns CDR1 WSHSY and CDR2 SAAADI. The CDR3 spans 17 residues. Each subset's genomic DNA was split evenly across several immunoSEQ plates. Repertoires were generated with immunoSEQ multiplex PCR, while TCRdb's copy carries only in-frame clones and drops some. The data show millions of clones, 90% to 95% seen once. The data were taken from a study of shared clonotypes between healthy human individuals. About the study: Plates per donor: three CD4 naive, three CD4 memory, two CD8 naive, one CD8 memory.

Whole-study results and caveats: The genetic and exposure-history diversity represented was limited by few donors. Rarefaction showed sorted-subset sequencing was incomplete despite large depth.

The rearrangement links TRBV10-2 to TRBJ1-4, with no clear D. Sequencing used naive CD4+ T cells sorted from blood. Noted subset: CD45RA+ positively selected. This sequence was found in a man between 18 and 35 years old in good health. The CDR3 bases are TGCGCCAGCAGTGACCCCGGACCCCTGGGGAGAAGTGAAAAACTGTTTTTT. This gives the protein CASSDPGPLGRSEKLFF.